This TCR beta chain was recorded in a study of blood T cell repertoires in COVID-19. About the study: Acute and convalescent COVID-19 samples came from the United States, Italy and Spain. PBMCs, B-cell-depleted T cells, or T cells provided the cDNA or gDNA that made up the material.

This clone occurred a few times. Authors' processing steps: How many nucleated cells were present was estimated from reference gene primer amplification. Produced via immunoSEQ multiplex PCR; TCRdb's table is partial and in-frame only. V and J calls plus clone size are reproduced from that table; the DNA served to infer D and trimming. Here the sample spans about 230,000 clones, about 80% being singletons. Germline CDR1 and CDR2: MNHNS and SASEGT. This CDR3 is built from 15 residues. Trimming cost V 3 bases and J 6 bases; bases outside gene matches: 9. The chain uses TRBV6-1 and TRBJ1-1, with 8 bases matching TRBD1. Input material: peripheral blood. This sequence was found in a woman in her forties or fifties with acute or convalescent COVID-19. The CDR3 protein is CASSDFRGRKSEAFF. CDR3 in DNA: TGTGCCAGCAGTGATTTCAGGGGGCGAAAGTCTGAAGCTTTCTTT.